This T cell receptor (beta chain) was observed in a study of blood T cell repertoires in COVID-19. Assay used: immunoSEQ multiplex PCR; TCRdb lists only in-frame clones, some missing. The sample holds 300,000 to 350,000 clones, 90% seen once. The Seattle patients joined while their infection was active and were tracked longitudinally afterward. This CDR3 spans 13 amino acids. Germline CDR1 reads SGHTA; CDR2 reads FQGTGA. V lost 4 bases, J lost 5 bases, and 11 bases lay in between. This clone has more than one count but fewer than ten. Sequencing was done on a sample of peripheral blood. The origin of this receptor is a middle-aged woman with COVID-19, enrolled during active disease. This chain joins TRBV7-3 and TRBJ1-1; D unclear. This chain's CDR3 is CASSSRGGTEAFF. The CDR3 DNA reads as TGTGCCAGCAGCTCCCGCGGCGGGACTGAAGCTTTCTTT. Full variable domain (missing parts from reference TRBV7-3 and TRBJ1-1): GAGVSQTPSNKVTEKGKYVELRCDPISGHTALYWYRQSLGQGPEFLIYFQGTGAADDSGLPNDRFFAVRPEGSVSTLKIQRTERGDSAVYLCASSSRGGTEAFFGQGTRLTVV.